Shown below are 12 T cell receptor beta chains from a single sample sequenced in a study of blood T cell repertoires in COVID-19. The repertoire was sequenced with immunoSEQ multiplex PCR; TCRdb's copy has only in-frame clones and lacks some. Counted here are 45,000 to 60,000 clones, roughly 90% occurring once; the ten biggest clones make up almost 4%. The sample consisted of peripheral blood. The receptors come from a man aged 45-65 years with acute or convalescent COVID-19.

This clone has more than one count but fewer than ten. This chain joins TRBV3-1 (or the pseudogene TRBV3-2) and TRBJ2-1, with TRBD2 identical over 12 bases. CDR3 size: 15 residues. V was clipped by 6 bases and J by 4 bases; unmatched bases: 4. Per the germline V gene, CDR1 is LGHDT and CDR2 is YNNKEL (reference sequence). CDR3 sequence reads: CASRDGLAGYNEQFF. The CDR3 DNA reads as TGTGCCAGCAGAGACGGACTAGCGGGGTACAATGAGCAGTTCTTC.

V is TRBV7-9 and J is TRBJ2-3, with D uncertain. Germline V gene data show CDR1 as SEHNR and CDR2 as FQNEAQ (reference sequence). The CDR3 totals 15 residues. Deletions cut 0 bases from V and 9 bases from J, with 16 bases between. CDR3 sequence reads: CASSLARLDKRTQYF. CDR3 coding DNA: TGTGCCAGCAGCTTAGCGCGGCTCGATAAGAGGACGCAGTATTTT.

This chain joins TRBV7-9 and TRBJ2-1; TRBD2 agrees at 8 bases. Per germline, CDR1 SEHNR and CDR2 FQNEAQ (reference sequence). The CDR3 loop spans 15 amino acids. V dropped 2 bases and J dropped 9; count of bases not matched to a gene: 9. The DNA for the CDR3 is TGTGCCAGCAGCTTAAGTGGGACTAGTCTATTTGAGCAGTTCTTC. Amino acid sequence: CASSLSGTSLFEQFF.

This rearrangement joins TRBV27 to TRBJ1-4, with a tentative D call TRBD1 (5 bases). This CDR3 comprises 12 residues. Germline V gene data show CDR1 as MNHEY and CDR2 as SMNVEV (reference sequence). Trimming cost V 6 bases and J 9 bases, with 11 bases left between them. The CDR3 loop reads CASRAGSKKLFF. In DNA, the CDR3 is TGTGCCAGCAGGGCAGGGTCGAAAAAACTGTTTTTT.

The chain combines TRBV2 with TRBJ1-2, with D unresolved. The CDR3 runs 13 residues. Trimming cost V 4 bases and J 3 bases, with 9 bases left between them. Germline lookup yields CDR1 SNHLY and CDR2 FYNNEI. CDR3 protein: CASSVEVDYGYTF. In nucleotides, the CDR3 is TGTGCCAGCAGTGTAGAAGTAGACTATGGCTACACCTTC. The full variable domain, with the rest looked up from reference TRBV2 and TRBJ1-2, is EPEVTQTPSHQVTQMGQEVILRCVPISNHLYFYWYRQILGQKVEFLVSFYNNEISEKSEIFDDQFSVERPDGSNFTLKIRSTKLEDSAMYFCASSVEVDYGYTFGSGTRLTVV.

The chain uses TRBV11-2 and TRBJ2-5, with 7 bases fitting TRBD1. J lost 2 bases, V lost 7 bases, and 10 bases had no gene match. CDR3 length: 15 residues. Germline loops: CDR1 SGHAT, CDR2 FQNNGV. The CDR3 DNA is TGTGCCAGCACCCAATTCAGGACAGGTCAAGAGACCCAGTACTTC. This sequence encodes CASTQFRTGQETQYF.

The chain recombines TRBV19 with TRBJ2-3; 9 bases match TRBD1. The CDR3 sequence is 16 residues long. The germline gives CDR1 LNHDA, CDR2 SQIVND (reference sequence). The trim removed 5 bases at V and 3 bases at J, leaving 9 bases unmatched. CDR3 loop: CASSRRQGGFTDTQYF. CDR3 DNA: TGTGCCAGTAGTCGCCGACAGGGGGGATTTACAGATACGCAGTATTTT.

This clone was observed a single time. This CDR3 reads CASSIEGSRTDTQYF. The CDR3 DNA reads TGTGCCAGTAGTATAGAGGGCAGCCGCACAGATACGCAGTATTTT. The rearrangement joins TRBV19 to TRBJ2-3; D remains unclear. Germline assignment: CDR1 LNHDA and CDR2 SQIVND (reference sequence). The CDR3 has 15 residues. Trimming stripped 0 bases from V and 1 base from J, with 8 bases between.

The V gene is TRBV11-3, the J gene TRBJ2-1; TRBD2 matches 12 bases. Looked up from germline, CDR1 is SGHNT and CDR2 is YENEEA. The CDR3 runs 17 residues. Losses at the gene ends were 1 base for V and 5 bases for J; bases not matched to a gene: 6. Here the CDR3 DNA reads TGTGCCAGCAGCTTAGTAGCTAGCGGGAGGGCGCACAATGAGCAGTTCTTC. Amino acids: CASSLVASGRAHNEQFF.

This chain uses TRBV4-1 with TRBJ1-1, with a weak D call TRBD1 (5 bases). The CDR3 is 14 residues long. Between the trimmed V and J ends, which lost 6 bases and 0 bases, there was a span of 11 bases. Germline CDR1 reads MGHRA; CDR2 reads YSYEKL. The CDR3 sequence: CASSSSGVNTEAFF. The CDR3 DNA reads as TGCGCCAGCAGTTCATCGGGGGTGAACACTGAAGCTTTCTTT.

V is TRBV10-1 and J is TRBJ1-1; no clear D. Trimming pared 2 bases from V and 1 base from J, leaving 5 bases between. From germline, CDR1 is WNHNN and CDR2 SYGVQD (reference sequence). This CDR3 comprises 13 residues. The CDR3 nucleotides are TGCGCCAGCAGTGAGAGGAGGAACACTGAAGCTTTCTTT. It encodes CASSERRNTEAFF.

The chain combines TRBV5-1 with TRBJ2-6, with 12 bases aligning to TRBD1. The CDR3 loop spans 20 amino acids. V was clipped by 0 bases and J by 2 bases; unmatched bases: 9. CDR1 and CDR2 (germline): SGHRS, YFSETQ. Here the CDR3 reads CASSLEGQGALRTGANVLTF. Here the CDR3 DNA reads TGCGCCAGCAGCTTGGAGGGACAGGGGGCTTTAAGAACTGGGGCCAACGTCCTGACTTTC. Combining the CDR3 with reference TRBV5-1 and TRBJ2-6 gives the whole variable domain KAGVTQTPRYLIKTRGQQVTLSCSPISGHRSVSWYQQTPGQGLQFLFEYFSETQRNKGNFPGRFSGRQFSNSRSEMNVSTLELGDSALYLCASSLEGQGALRTGANVLTFGAGSRLTVL.